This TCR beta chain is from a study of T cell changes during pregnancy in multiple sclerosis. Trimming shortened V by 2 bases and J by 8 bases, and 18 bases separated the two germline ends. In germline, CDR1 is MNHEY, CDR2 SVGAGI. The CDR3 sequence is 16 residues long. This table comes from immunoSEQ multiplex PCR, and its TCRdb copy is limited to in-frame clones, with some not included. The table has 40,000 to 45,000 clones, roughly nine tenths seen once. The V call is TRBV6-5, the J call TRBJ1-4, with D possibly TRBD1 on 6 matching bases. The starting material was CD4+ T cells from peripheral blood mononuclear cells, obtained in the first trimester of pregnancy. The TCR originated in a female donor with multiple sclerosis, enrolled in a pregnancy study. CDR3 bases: TGTGCCAGCAGTTACCTATTACAGGGCTTCTCAGAAAAACTGTTTTTT. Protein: CASSYLLQGFSEKLFF.